This record looks at one T cell receptor beta chain sequence and its context. As yet, its antigen is unknown. The data originate from a study of T cells after yellow fever vaccination. V was pared by 7 bases and J by 2 bases, with 15 bases between. Germline V CDR1 and CDR2: SGHTA, FQGNSA. This CDR3 comprises 15 residues. Researchers made TCR cDNA using 5'RACE template switching, and this step added a universal primer site and UMIs. TCRdb analysed the 5' RACE reads with MiXCR anew, one entry per CDR3 protein. Seen here are 500,000 to 650,000 distinct CDR3 sequences, around an eighth observed once, and the top ten hold 15%. General observations from the study: The booster response re-showed most primary clones: approximately 95% CD4, approximately 90% CD8. Clonotypes appearing in both CD4 and CD8 compartments existed, and their share was small. Abundant clonotypes (contaminants from the bulk population) could be present in FACS-sorted repertoires.

The sample consisted of PBMCs, taken on the day of the yellow fever booster vaccination. The TCR originated in a man aged 25 to 45 who received the YFV17D yellow fever vaccine. The chain is built from TRBV7-2 and TRBJ1-3, with no clear D. CDR3 bases: TGTGCCAGCAAACAGACCGCTACACCTGGAAACACCATATATTTT. It yields the protein CASKQTATPGNTIYF.